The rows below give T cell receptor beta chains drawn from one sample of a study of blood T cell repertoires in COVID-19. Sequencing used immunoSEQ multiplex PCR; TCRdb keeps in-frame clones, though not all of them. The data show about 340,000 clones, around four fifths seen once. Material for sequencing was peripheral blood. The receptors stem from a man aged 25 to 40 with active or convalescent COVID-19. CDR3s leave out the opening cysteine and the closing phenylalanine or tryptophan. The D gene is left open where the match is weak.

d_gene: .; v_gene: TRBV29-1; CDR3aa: SVARTGDLETQY
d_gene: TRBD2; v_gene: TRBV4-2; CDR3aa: ASSMQREAETQY
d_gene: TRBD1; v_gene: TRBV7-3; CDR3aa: ASRPGQGGEKLF
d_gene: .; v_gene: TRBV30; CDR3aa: AWSTGNQPQH
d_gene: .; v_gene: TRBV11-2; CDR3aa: ASSTGPSGLTRELF
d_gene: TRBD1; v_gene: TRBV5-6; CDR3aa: ASSRDRGVEQY
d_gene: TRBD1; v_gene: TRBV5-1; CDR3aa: ASSRQGGGEKLF
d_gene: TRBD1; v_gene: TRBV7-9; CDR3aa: ASSPGGQRAF
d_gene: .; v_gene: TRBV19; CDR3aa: ASSIGRVRQETQY
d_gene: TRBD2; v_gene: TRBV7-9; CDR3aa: ASSLAGEQRF
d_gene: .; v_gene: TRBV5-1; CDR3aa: ASSSDSTYEQY
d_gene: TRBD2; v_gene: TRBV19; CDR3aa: ASSMPSGGNNEQF
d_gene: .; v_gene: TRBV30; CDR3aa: AWSVGGTNEKLF
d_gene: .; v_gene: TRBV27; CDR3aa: ASSLATGNTEAF
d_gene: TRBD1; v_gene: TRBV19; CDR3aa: ASSNDRGGEQF
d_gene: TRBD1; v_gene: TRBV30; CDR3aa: AWRATGGYQPQH
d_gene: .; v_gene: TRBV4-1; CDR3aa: ASSLRRGTGELF
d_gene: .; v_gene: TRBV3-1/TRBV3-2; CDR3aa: ASSHSYNEQF
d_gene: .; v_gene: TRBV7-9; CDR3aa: ASSLVAATGYGYT
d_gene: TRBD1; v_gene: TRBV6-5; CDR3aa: ASSQGGNEKLF
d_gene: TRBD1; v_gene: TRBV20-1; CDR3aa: SASSPGGGSQPQH
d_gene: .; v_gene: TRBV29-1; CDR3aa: SVEGWRVGTDTQY
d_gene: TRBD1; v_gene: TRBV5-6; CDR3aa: ASSSDRGEGTEAF
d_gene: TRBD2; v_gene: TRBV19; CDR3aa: ASSMEGGETQY
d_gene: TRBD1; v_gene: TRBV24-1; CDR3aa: ATEGRGPGQPQH
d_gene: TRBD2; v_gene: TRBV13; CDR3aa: ASSLEGLVFEQY
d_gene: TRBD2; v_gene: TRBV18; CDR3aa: ASSPGTSGGADTQY
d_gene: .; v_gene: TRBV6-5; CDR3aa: ASSYSGRGGGSPLH
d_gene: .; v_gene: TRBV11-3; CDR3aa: ASSLEQGSYEQY
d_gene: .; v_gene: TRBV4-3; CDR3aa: ASSQDQRELDTEAF
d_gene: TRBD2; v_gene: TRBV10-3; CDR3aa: AISEYPSGAPGERIDTQY
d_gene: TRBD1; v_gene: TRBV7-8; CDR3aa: ASSRDRDSGNTIY
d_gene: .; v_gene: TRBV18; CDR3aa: ASSPGGADQPQH
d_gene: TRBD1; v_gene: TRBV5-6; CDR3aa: ASSLGDRGSTGELF
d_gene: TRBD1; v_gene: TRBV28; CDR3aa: ASSLRVGLGQGFETQY
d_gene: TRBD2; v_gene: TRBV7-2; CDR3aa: ASSPIAGLGEQY
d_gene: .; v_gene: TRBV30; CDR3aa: AWSVRGYSPLH